This TCR beta chain is from a study of T cell responses to AZD1222 COVID-19 vaccine. Broader study findings: Spike-wide coverage was observed for vaccine-associated CD4 TCRs, with dominant responses at 160-218 and 743-854. Clonal diversity was possibly underestimated, and the donors were mostly white British, with more females. Scientists sampled the repertoires only once the peak T cell response had passed.

As regards this clone: What it recognizes is unknown.

Data came from immunoSEQ multiplex PCR; TCRdb stores just in-frame clones and leaves some out. In the table there are 150,000 to 200,000 clones, approximately 90% of which are singletons. V lost 6 bases, J lost 10 bases, and 6 bases stayed unmatched. This CDR3 comprises 13 residues. Germline lookup yields CDR1 SEHNR and CDR2 FQNEAQ (reference sequence). Sequences were derived from peripheral blood, sampled 28 days after the second AZD1222 dose. The V and J genes are TRBV7-9 and TRBJ2-1, with TRBD2 matching 10 bases. The sequence was collected from an adult who received the AZD1222 COVID-19 vaccine. For the CDR3, the DNA is TGTGCCAGCAGTCCTGGACTAGCGGAAGAGCAGTTCTTC. Translating gives CASSPGLAEEQFF.